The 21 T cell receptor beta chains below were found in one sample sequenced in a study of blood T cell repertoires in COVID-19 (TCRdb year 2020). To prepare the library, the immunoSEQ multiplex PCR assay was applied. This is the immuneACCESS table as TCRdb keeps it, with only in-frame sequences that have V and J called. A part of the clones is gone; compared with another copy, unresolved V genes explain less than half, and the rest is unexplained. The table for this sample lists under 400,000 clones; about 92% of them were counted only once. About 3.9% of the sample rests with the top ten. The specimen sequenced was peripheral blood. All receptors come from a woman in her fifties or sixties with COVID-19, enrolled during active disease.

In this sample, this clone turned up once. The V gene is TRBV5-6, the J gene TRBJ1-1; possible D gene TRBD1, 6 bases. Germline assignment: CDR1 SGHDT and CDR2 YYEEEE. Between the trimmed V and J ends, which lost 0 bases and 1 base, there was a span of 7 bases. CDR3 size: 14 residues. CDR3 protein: CASSLGRGNTEAFF. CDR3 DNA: TGTGCCAGCAGCTTGGGCAGGGGGAACACTGAAGCTTTCTTT.

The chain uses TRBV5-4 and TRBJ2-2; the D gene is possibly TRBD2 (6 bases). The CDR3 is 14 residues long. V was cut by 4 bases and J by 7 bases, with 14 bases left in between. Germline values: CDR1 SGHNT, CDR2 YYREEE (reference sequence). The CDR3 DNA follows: TGTGCCAGCAGCACTATCGGGCGGGGCGGGGAGCTGTTTTTT. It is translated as CASSTIGRGGELFF.

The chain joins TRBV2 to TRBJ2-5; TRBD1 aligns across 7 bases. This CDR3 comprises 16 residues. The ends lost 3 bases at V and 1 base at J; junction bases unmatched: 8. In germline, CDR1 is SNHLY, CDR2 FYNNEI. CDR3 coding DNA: TGTGCCAGCAGTGATCCGGGGACAGCTTTCCAAGAGACCCAGTACTTC. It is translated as CASSDPGTAFQETQYF.

CDR3 residues: CAINQDRGRVTEAFF. The CDR3 nucleotides are TGTGCCATCAACCAGGACAGGGGGCGCGTCACTGAAGCTTTCTTT. V and J are TRBV10-3 and TRBJ1-1, with TRBD1 identical over 11 bases. The V and J ends lost 7 bases and 4 bases, in that order; junction bases with no gene match: 8. The CDR3 contains 15 residues. Germline V gene data show CDR1 as ENHRY and CDR2 as SYGVKD.

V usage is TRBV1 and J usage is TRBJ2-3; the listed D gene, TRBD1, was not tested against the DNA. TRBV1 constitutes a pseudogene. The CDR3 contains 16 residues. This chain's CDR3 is CTSSLNHRTDTDTQYF. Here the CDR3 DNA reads TGCACCAGCAGCCTAAATCATAGGACAGACACAGATACGCAGTATTTT.

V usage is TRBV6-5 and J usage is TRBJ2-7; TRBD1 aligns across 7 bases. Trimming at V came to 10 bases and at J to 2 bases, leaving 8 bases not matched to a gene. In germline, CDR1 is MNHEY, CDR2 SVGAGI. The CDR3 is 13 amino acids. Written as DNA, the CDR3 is TGTGCCATCCGACAGGGCATCCCCTACGAGCAGTACTTC. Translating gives CAIRQGIPYEQYF.

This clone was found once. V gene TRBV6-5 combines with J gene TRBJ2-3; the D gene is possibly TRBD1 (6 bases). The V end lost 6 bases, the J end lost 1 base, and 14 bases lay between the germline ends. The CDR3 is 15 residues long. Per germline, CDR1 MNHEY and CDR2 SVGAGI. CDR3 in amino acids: CASRTYRAGTDTQYF. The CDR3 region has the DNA TGTGCCAGCAGGACGTACAGGGCTGGCACAGATACGCAGTATTTT.

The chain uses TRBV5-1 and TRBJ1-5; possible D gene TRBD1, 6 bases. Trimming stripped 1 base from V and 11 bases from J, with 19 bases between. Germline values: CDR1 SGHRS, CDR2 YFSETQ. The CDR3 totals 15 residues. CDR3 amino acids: CASSLQPGGQSAQHF. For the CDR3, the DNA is TGCGCCAGCAGCTTGCAACCGGGGGGGCAATCAGCCCAGCATTTT.

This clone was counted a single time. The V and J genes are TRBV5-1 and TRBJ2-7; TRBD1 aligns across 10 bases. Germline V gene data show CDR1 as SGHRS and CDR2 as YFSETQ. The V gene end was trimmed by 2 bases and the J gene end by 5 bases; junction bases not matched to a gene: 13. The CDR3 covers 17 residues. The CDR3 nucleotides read TGCGCCAGCAGCTTCGGACCCATCCGGGACAGGGGCAACGAGCAGTACTTC. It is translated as CASSFGPIRDRGNEQYF. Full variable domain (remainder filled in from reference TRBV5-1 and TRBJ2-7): KAGVTQTPRYLIKTRGQQVTLSCSPISGHRSVSWYQQTPGQGLQFLFEYFSETQRNKGNFPGRFSGRQFSNSRSEMNVSTLELGDSALYLCASSFGPIRDRGNEQYFGPGTRLTVT.

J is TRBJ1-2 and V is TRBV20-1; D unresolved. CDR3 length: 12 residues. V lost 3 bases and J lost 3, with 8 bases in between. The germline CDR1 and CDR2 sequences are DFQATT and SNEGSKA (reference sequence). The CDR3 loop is CSASREDYGYTF. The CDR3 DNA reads TGCAGTGCTAGTAGGGAGGACTATGGCTACACCTTC.

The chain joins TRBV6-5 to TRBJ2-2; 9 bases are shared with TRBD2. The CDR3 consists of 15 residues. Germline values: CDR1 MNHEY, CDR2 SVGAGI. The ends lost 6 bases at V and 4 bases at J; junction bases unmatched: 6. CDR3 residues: CASRERGASTGELFF. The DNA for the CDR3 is TGTGCCAGCAGGGAGCGGGGGGCTAGCACCGGGGAGCTGTTTTTT.

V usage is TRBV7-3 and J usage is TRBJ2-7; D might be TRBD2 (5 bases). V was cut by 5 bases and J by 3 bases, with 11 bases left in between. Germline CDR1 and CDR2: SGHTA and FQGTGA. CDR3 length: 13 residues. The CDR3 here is CASSRSRDYEQYF. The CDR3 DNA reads TGTGCCAGCAGCCGAAGCCGGGACTACGAGCAGTACTTC.

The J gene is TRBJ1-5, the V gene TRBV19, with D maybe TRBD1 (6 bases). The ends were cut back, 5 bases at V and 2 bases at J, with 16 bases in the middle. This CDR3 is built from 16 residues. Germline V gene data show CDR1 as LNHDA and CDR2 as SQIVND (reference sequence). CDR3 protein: CASSSVQGRGNQPQHF. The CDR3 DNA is TGTGCCAGTAGTTCCGTACAGGGTAGAGGCAATCAGCCCCAGCATTTT.

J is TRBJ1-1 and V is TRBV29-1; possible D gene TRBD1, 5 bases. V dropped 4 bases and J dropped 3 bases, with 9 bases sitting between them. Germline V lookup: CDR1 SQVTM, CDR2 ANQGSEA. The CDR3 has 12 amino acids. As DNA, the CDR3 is TGCAGCGTTGCCACAGGATACACTGAAGCTTTCTTT. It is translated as CSVATGYTEAFF.

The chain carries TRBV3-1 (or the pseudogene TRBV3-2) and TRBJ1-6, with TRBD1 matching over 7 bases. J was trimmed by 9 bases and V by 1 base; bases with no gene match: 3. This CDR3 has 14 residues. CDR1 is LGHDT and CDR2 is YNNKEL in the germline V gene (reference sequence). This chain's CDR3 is CASSQGQGSSPLHF. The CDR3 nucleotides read TGTGCCAGCAGCCAAGGACAGGGAAGTTCACCCCTCCACTTT.

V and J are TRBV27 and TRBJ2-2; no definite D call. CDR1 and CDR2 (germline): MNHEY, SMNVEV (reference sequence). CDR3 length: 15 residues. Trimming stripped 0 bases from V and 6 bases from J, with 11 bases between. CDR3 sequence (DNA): TGTGCCAGCAGTTTATCTGGGCCAATCCCCGGGGAGCTGTTTTTT. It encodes CASSLSGPIPGELFF.

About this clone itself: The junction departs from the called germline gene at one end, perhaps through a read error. The CDR3 sequence is CASSHQGGERFF. The CDR3, as DNA: TGTGCCAGCAGCCACCAGGGCGGGGAGCGGTTCTTC. This chain links TRBV7-3 with TRBJ2-1; maybe TRBD2 (6 bases). Germline CDR1 and CDR2: SGHTA and FQGTGA. The CDR3 covers 12 residues.

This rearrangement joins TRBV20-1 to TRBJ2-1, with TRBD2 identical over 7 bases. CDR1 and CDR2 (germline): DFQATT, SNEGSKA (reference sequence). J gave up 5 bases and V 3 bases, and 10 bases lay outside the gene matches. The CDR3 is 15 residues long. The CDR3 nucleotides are TGCAGTGCTAGTCACCCCAGCGGGGCGAACAATGAGCAGTTCTTC. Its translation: CSASHPSGANNEQFF.

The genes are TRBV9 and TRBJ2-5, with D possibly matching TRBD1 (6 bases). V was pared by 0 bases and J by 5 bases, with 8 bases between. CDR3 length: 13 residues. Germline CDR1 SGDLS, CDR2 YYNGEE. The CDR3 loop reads CASSVDREETQYF. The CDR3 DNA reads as TGTGCCAGCAGCGTAGACAGGGAGGAGACCCAGTACTTC.

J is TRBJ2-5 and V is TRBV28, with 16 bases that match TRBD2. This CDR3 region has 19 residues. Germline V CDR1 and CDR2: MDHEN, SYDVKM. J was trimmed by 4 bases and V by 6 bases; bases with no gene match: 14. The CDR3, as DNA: TGTGCCAGCAGCCCTATGACCGGGACTAGCGGGGGGGAGAGAGAGACCCAGTACTTC. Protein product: CASSPMTGTSGGERETQYF.

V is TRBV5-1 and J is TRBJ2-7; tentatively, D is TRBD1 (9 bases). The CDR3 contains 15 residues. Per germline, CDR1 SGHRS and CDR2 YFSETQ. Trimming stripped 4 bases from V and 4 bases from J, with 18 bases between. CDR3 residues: CASSPGGTGRYEQYF. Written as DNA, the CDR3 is TGCGCCAGCAGCCCGGGGGGGACAGGGAGGTACGAGCAGTACTTC.